One and the same sample provided the 32 T cell receptor beta chains below, sequenced in a study of shared clonotypes between healthy human individuals. In the naive CD8 group, cells lacked CD45RO and were positively selected for CCR7, so terminally differentiated effector memory CD45RA+ cells were left out. Here immunoSEQ multiplex PCR was the method, and the copy in TCRdb shows in-frame clones only, minus some. The table lists around 1.9 million clones, 85% to 95% of them singletons. The sample consisted of naive CD8+ T cells from PBMCs. The receptors originated from a man younger than 35 in good health. Some clones in this sample may be carry-over from other donors' samples.

This rearrangement joins TRBV12-5 to TRBJ1-1; D may be TRBD1 (5 bases). Germline-derived CDR1 and CDR2 are LGHNT and FRNRAP. V was pared by 6 bases and J by 1 base, with 15 bases between. CDR3 length: 15 amino acids. DNA for the CDR3: TGTGCTAGTGGAACCGTTGGGACGGCGAACACTGAAGCTTTCTTT. Its translation: CASGTVGTANTEAFF.

This chain connects TRBV13 to TRBJ1-2; D might be TRBD1 (6 bases). The CDR3 is 15 amino acids. V was pared by 5 bases and J by 4 bases, with 17 bases between. Germline-derived CDR1 and CDR2 are PRHDT and FYEKMQ (reference sequence). The CDR3 sequence: CASSPRDNRPYGYTF. The CDR3 DNA reads TGTGCCAGCAGCCCAAGGGACAACCGACCCTATGGCTACACCTTC.

This chain connects TRBV18 to TRBJ2-7, with TRBD1 matching 7 bases. Germline V lookup: CDR1 KGHSH, CDR2 LQKENI. The CDR3 has 13 amino acids. Unmatched junction bases numbered 5, after V lost 6 bases and J lost 3 bases. The CDR3 region is CASSFGTDYEQYF. The CDR3, as DNA: TGTGCCAGCTCGTTCGGGACAGACTACGAGCAGTACTTC.

For the CDR3, the DNA is TGTGCCAGCAGTCCCTCCGGTAAGCCAACTGGGCTGGGTTATAGCAATCAGCCCCAGCATTTT. It specifies CASSPSGKPTGLGYSNQPQHF. The chain recombines TRBV27 with TRBJ1-5; no clear D gene. The ends were cut back, 5 bases at V and 0 bases at J, with 29 bases in the middle. Germline V gene data show CDR1 as MNHEY and CDR2 as SMNVEV (reference sequence). The CDR3 totals 21 residues.

The chain couples TRBV11-2 to TRBJ1-2; the D is unclear. V lost 5 bases to trimming and J lost 4 bases, with 23 bases between them. The CDR3 has 17 amino acids. CDR1 is SGHAT and CDR2 is FQNNGV in the germline V gene. CDR3 region: CASSRMGSEVNLYGYTF. CDR3 nucleotides: TGTGCCAGCAGCCGCATGGGGTCGGAAGTAAACCTCTATGGCTACACCTTC.

The CDR3 loop is CSVRTDTQYF. DNA for the CDR3: TGCAGTGTCCGCACAGATACGCAGTATTTT. The J gene is TRBJ2-3, the V gene TRBV20-1; D gene ambiguous. The germline V gene has CDR1 DFQATT and CDR2 SNEGSKA (reference sequence). CDR3 length: 10 residues. Trimming took off 7 bases at V and 1 base at J, with 3 bases between the two ends.

This clone turned up a few times. The chain combines TRBV13 with TRBJ1-2, with D possibly TRBD1 on 6 matching bases. Trimming stripped 3 bases from V and 5 bases from J, with 19 bases between. From germline, CDR1 is PRHDT and CDR2 FYEKMQ (reference sequence). This CDR3 is 16 amino acids long. CDR3 amino acids: CASSFAPGQGLYGYTF. CDR3 DNA: TGTGCCAGCAGCTTCGCGCCAGGGCAGGGGTTATATGGCTACACCTTC.

V gene TRBV7-8 combines with J gene TRBJ2-1, with a weak D call TRBD2 (6 bases). The germline V gene has CDR1 SGHVS and CDR2 FQNEAQ. V lost 5 bases and J 2 bases, leaving 10 bases between the germline ends. The CDR3 consists of 14 residues. The chain's CDR3 is CASSPGTPYNEQFF. In DNA, the CDR3 is TGTGCCAGCAGCCCAGGGACTCCCTACAATGAGCAGTTCTTC.

This chain uses TRBV25-1 with TRBJ1-2, with TRBD1 matching over 9 bases. The V gene's germline CDR1 is MGHDK and CDR2 SYGVNS. CDR3 length: 17 amino acids. V lost 5 bases to trimming and J lost 6 bases; unmatched junction nucleotides: 16. As DNA, the CDR3 is TGTGCCAGCAGTTTCCGGGACAGGGTTAATGCTAGGGATGGCTACACCTTC. Its protein product is CASSFRDRVNARDGYTF.

The V and J genes are TRBV13 and TRBJ2-7; 8 bases agree with TRBD2. Germline V CDR1 and CDR2: PRHDT, FYEKMQ (reference sequence). The CDR3 spans 15 residues. V was clipped by 0 bases and J by 0 bases; unmatched bases: 1. CDR3 coding DNA: TGTGCCAGCAGCTTAGGCGCGGGGGGCTCCTACGAGCAGTACTTC. Translating it yields CASSLGAGGSYEQYF.

A word on this clone: Its ends do not fully match the called genes, so a read error is possible. The J gene is TRBJ2-3, the V gene TRBV29-1; possible D gene TRBD1, 6 bases. The CDR3 spans 14 residues. Germline-derived CDR1 and CDR2 are SQVTM and ANQGSEA. The CDR3 loop is CSVEEQGWTDTQYF. For the CDR3, the DNA is TGCAGCGTGGAAGAACAGGGTTGGACAGATACGCAGTATTTT.

This chain joins TRBV11-2 and TRBJ1-1, with TRBD1 matching 10 bases. The CDR3 has 19 residues. V lost 5 bases, J lost 7 bases, and 22 bases stayed unmatched. CDR1 and CDR2 (germline): SGHAT, FQNNGV. The CDR3 coding sequence is TGTGCCAGCAGCGACTTTCCCCCCACCGGGACAGGGGAGGAGGGTGAAGCTTTCTTT. Protein: CASSDFPPTGTGEEGEAFF.

Note on this clone: Other DNA sequences in this specimen translate into the identical CDR3. The rearrangement joins TRBV6-5 to TRBJ1-1; D gene unclear. The ends were cut back, 0 bases at V and 1 base at J, with 6 bases in the middle. Looked up from germline, CDR1 is MNHEY and CDR2 is SVGAGI. The CDR3 is made up of 14 amino acids. In nucleotides, the CDR3 is TGTGCCAGCAGTTACTCTTCAGCGAACACTGAAGCTTTCTTT. Encoded protein: CASSYSSANTEAFF.

This clone was counted a few times. This chain uses TRBV7-9 with TRBJ2-5; the match to TRBD1 covers 8 bases. Trimming cost V 5 bases and J 1 base; bases outside gene matches: 6. This CDR3 has 15 amino acids. Germline V gene lookup returns CDR1 SEHNR and CDR2 FQNEAQ (reference sequence). DNA of the CDR3: TGTGCCAGCAGCCAACGGACAGGGACCCAAGAGACCCAGTACTTC. The encoded protein is CASSQRTGTQETQYF.

V and J are TRBV5-6 and TRBJ2-3; 9 bases match TRBD2. Trimming took 4 bases from V and 0 from J; bases not matched to a gene: 3. Germline V gene data show CDR1 as SGHDT and CDR2 as YYEEEE. The CDR3 loop spans 15 amino acids. CDR3 protein: CASSHSGRSTDTQYF. Here the CDR3 DNA reads TGTGCCAGCAGCCATAGCGGGAGAAGCACAGATACGCAGTATTTT.

The chain links TRBV27 to TRBJ2-1, with D tentatively TRBD1 (6 bases). The CDR3 runs to 13 residues. The V gene's germline CDR1 is MNHEY and CDR2 SMNVEV (reference sequence). V dropped 5 bases and J dropped 5 bases, with 10 bases sitting between them. CDR3 DNA: TGTGCCAGCAGTGTGGACAGTAACAATGAGCAGTTCTTC. Protein sequence: CASSVDSNNEQFF.

The chain links TRBV14 to TRBJ2-7; D perhaps matches TRBD2 (6 bases). CDR3 length: 15 amino acids. V lost 4 bases and J lost 6, with 19 bases in between. In germline, CDR1 is SGHDN, CDR2 FVKESK. The CDR3 sequence is CASSPIKGLVGEQYF. In DNA form, the CDR3 reads TGTGCCAGCAGCCCGATCAAGGGACTTGTGGGCGAGCAGTACTTC.

This chain joins TRBV28 and TRBJ2-7; TRBD2 agrees at 14 bases. V lost 5 bases, J lost 6 bases, and 15 bases stayed unmatched. Germline CDR1 is MDHEN and CDR2 is SYDVKM. This CDR3 has 18 residues. The CDR3 here is CASSTQIGTSGSTGEQYF. The CDR3 region has the DNA TGTGCCAGCAGTACCCAGATCGGGACTAGCGGGAGCACCGGCGAGCAGTACTTC.

This rearrangement joins TRBV29-1 to TRBJ2-3; D is unresolved. Germline V gives CDR1 SQVTM, CDR2 ANQGSEA. The CDR3 is 10 residues long. Trimming cost V 6 bases and J 6 bases, with 7 bases left between them. CDR3 amino acids: CSVLLDTQYF. The CDR3 DNA is TGCAGCGTCCTTTTGGATACGCAGTATTTT.

The gene calls are TRBV7-9 and TRBJ2-7, with 11 nucleotides matching TRBD2. This CDR3 is 15 amino acids long. The trim removed 4 bases at V and 2 bases at J, leaving 4 bases unmatched. Germline loops: CDR1 SEHNR, CDR2 FQNEAQ (reference sequence). The CDR3 DNA reads TGTGCCAGCAGCTCTAGCGGGAGGACACCCTACGAGCAGTACTTC. Translation gives CASSSSGRTPYEQYF.

This clone was counted a few times. The same CDR3 is also encoded by other DNA sequences in this sample. The V gene is TRBV5-6, the J gene TRBJ2-7, with D hard to call. Looked up from germline, CDR1 is SGHDT and CDR2 is YYEEEE. The V end lost 0 bases, the J end lost 1 base, and 5 bases lay between the germline ends. The CDR3 consists of 13 residues. CDR3 DNA sequence: TGTGCCAGCAGCTTGGTGGGGTCCTACGAGCAGTACTTC. Encoded protein: CASSLVGSYEQYF.

This sequence joins TRBV6-1 and TRBJ1-5; 7 bases align to TRBD1. Germline assignment: CDR1 MNHNS and CDR2 SASEGT. The CDR3 runs 14 residues. The V segment lost 7 bases and the J segment 5 bases; nucleotides outside the gene matches: 8. The CDR3 reads CASNTGDPYQPQHF. The DNA for the CDR3 is TGTGCCAGCAACACAGGGGACCCTTATCAGCCCCAGCATTTT.

V gene TRBV7-9 combines with J gene TRBJ2-7; 11 bases are a match to TRBD2. Germline V gene lookup returns CDR1 SEHNR and CDR2 FQNEAQ (reference sequence). With V trimmed by 5 bases and J by 0 bases, 3 bases remained unmatched. The CDR3 sequence is 15 residues long. CDR3 region: CASSAGLAASYEQYF. The CDR3 bases are TGTGCCAGCAGCGCGGGACTAGCGGCCTCCTACGAGCAGTACTTC.

This clone was seen only once. J is TRBJ1-5 and V is TRBV27; D perhaps matches TRBD1 (6 bases). Trimming stripped 5 bases from V and 3 bases from J, with 17 bases between. The germline gives CDR1 MNHEY, CDR2 SMNVEV (reference sequence). CDR3 length equals 16 residues. In DNA form, the CDR3 reads TGTGCCAGCAGTCCCCGTGGGGGGCTATCCAATCAGCCCCAGCATTTT. Its protein is CASSPRGGLSNQPQHF.

This clone was observed a single time. The V and J genes are TRBV4-3 and TRBJ2-1, with a weak D call TRBD2 (6 bases). The V end lost 1 base, the J end lost 7 bases, and 14 bases lay between the germline ends. The germline gives CDR1 LGHNA, CDR2 YSLEER. The CDR3 totals 15 residues. CDR3 nucleotides: TGCGCCAGCAGCCAAGGACGCGGGGTGGGTAATGAGCAGTTCTTC. This sequence encodes CASSQGRGVGNEQFF.

This chain uses TRBV19 with TRBJ2-7; a possible D gene is TRBD2 (6 bases). CDR1 is LNHDA and CDR2 is SQIVND in the germline V gene (reference sequence). V dropped 5 bases and J dropped 3 bases, with 8 bases sitting between them. CDR3 length: 12 amino acids. Written as DNA, the CDR3 is TGTGCCAGTAGTGGGGGGTTCTACGAGCAGTACTTC. Its translation: CASSGGFYEQYF.

This sequence joins TRBV5-1 and TRBJ2-2, with D perhaps TRBD1 or TRBD2 (5 bases each). V was trimmed by 2 bases and J by 7 bases, leaving 21 bases between them. Germline CDR1 reads SGHRS; CDR2 reads YFSETQ. This CDR3 is built from 17 residues. The CDR3 is CASSLSGDGEVFGELFF. Here the CDR3 DNA reads TGCGCCAGCAGCTTAAGTGGGGACGGAGAGGTATTCGGGGAGCTGTTTTTT. Full variable domain (outside the CDR3, taken from reference TRBV5-1 and TRBJ2-2): KAGVTQTPRYLIKTRGQQVTLSCSPISGHRSVSWYQQTPGQGLQFLFEYFSETQRNKGNFPGRFSGRQFSNSRSEMNVSTLELGDSALYLCASSLSGDGEVFGELFFGEGSRLTVL.

The J gene is TRBJ1-2, the V gene TRBV6-6, with D uncertain. CDR3 length: 13 amino acids. Germline CDR1 reads MNHNY; CDR2 reads SVGAGI (reference sequence). Trimming cost V 0 bases and J 8 bases, with 10 bases left between them. In DNA form, the CDR3 reads TGTGCCAGCAGTTACTCACGGGAGGAGGGCTACACCTTC. It translates to CASSYSREEGYTF.

The V and J genes are TRBV5-1 and TRBJ2-7, with D tentatively TRBD1 (5 bases). This CDR3 is built from 15 residues. V was pared by 4 bases and J by 1 base, with 15 bases between. CDR1 is SGHRS, CDR2 YFSETQ, per germline. The DNA of the CDR3 is TGCGCCAGCAGCCCTCAGGGATCAAATTCCTACGAGCAGTACTTC. Encoded protein: CASSPQGSNSYEQYF. Supplemented by reference TRBV5-1 and TRBJ2-7, the full variable domain reads KAGVTQTPRYLIKTRGQQVTLSCSPISGHRSVSWYQQTPGQGLQFLFEYFSETQRNKGNFPGRFSGRQFSNSRSEMNVSTLELGDSALYLCASSPQGSNSYEQYFGPGTRLTVT.

The CDR3 loop is CASTQSRGHSDTQYF. Here the CDR3 DNA reads TGTGCCAGCACCCAGAGTAGGGGACACTCAGATACGCAGTATTTT. The chain recombines TRBV27 with TRBJ2-3; perhaps TRBD1 as D (6 bases). This CDR3 has 15 amino acids. In germline, CDR1 is MNHEY, CDR2 SMNVEV (reference sequence). Trimming cost V 7 bases and J 4 bases, with 18 bases left between them.

The chain links TRBV6-5 to TRBJ2-1; TRBD2 agrees at 7 bases. V was clipped by 6 bases and J by 2 bases; unmatched bases: 7. Germline lookup yields CDR1 MNHEY and CDR2 SVGAGI. The CDR3 is made up of 15 amino acids. The DNA of the CDR3 is TGTGCCAGCAGGCGCGGGAGAACCCCCTACAATGAGCAGTTCTTC. Its translation: CASRRGRTPYNEQFF.

The chain combines TRBV7-8 with TRBJ1-5; no firm D call. Per the germline V gene, CDR1 is SGHVS and CDR2 is FQNEAQ. This CDR3 region has 14 residues. V was pared by 1 base and J by 7 bases, with 11 bases between. CDR3 in amino acids: CASSLVGLGQPQHF. In DNA, the CDR3 is TGTGCCAGCAGCTTAGTAGGGTTGGGACAGCCCCAGCATTTT.